These 8 T cell receptor beta chains share one sample of origin, sequenced in a study of cytomegalovirus exposure and HLA in healthy donors (dated by TCRdb to 2017 to 2019). Library creation used the immunoSEQ multiplex PCR assay. A mixture of 60 forward primers for TCR Vbeta segments and 13 reverse primers for TCR Jbeta segments was used in the multiplex PCR. TCRdb mirrors the immuneACCESS table, restricted to in-frame sequences. Some clones are absent from its copies; in checked studies, under half trace to an unresolved V gene, and the reason for the others is unknown. This sample has roughly 150,000 clones in its table, and over 80% of those were observed once. Together, the top ten hold about 4% of the sample. Sequenced sample: PBMCs. The source is a man in his fifties in good health and CMV-seropositive.

The genes are TRBV5-6 and TRBJ2-7; 8 bases fit TRBD1. The length of the CDR3 is 14 residues. Germline values: CDR1 SGHDT, CDR2 YYEEEE. V shed 4 bases, J shed 5 bases, and the junction held 8 bases outside the gene matches. CDR3 residues: CASSLGQGGDEQYF. The CDR3 DNA reads as TGTGCCAGCAGCCTAGGACAGGGAGGCGACGAGCAGTACTTC.

The chain carries TRBV13 and TRBJ2-2; 8 bases agree with TRBD1. Trimming removed 4 bases from V and 5 bases from J; junction bases left unmatched: 15. This CDR3 comprises 18 residues. CDR1 and CDR2 from the germline V gene are PRHDT and FYEKMQ (reference sequence). The CDR3 sequence: CASSSAARTGMGTGELFF. The CDR3 DNA follows: TGTGCCAGCAGCTCGGCTGCACGGACAGGGATGGGGACCGGGGAGCTGTTTTTT.

This chain joins TRBV19 and TRBJ2-7, with 7 bases lining up with TRBD1. The V segment lost 4 bases and the J segment 1 base; nucleotides outside the gene matches: 4. This CDR3 comprises 14 residues. Germline-derived CDR1 and CDR2 are LNHDA and SQIVND (reference sequence). In nucleotides, the CDR3 is TGTGCCAGTAGTAATACAGGGGATTCCTACGAGCAGTACTTC. The encoded protein is CASSNTGDSYEQYF.

This rearrangement joins TRBV19 to TRBJ1-5; no reliable D call. The CDR3 is 14 amino acids. Germline V CDR1 and CDR2: LNHDA, SQIVND (reference sequence). The germline V and J ends were trimmed by 6 bases and 1 base, with 10 bases remaining between them. Here the CDR3 reads CASSSGASNQPQHF. In DNA form, the CDR3 reads TGTGCCAGTAGCTCTGGAGCAAGCAATCAGCCCCAGCATTTT. Full variable domain (rest looked up from reference TRBV19 and TRBJ1-5): DGGITQSPKYLFRKEGQNVTLSCEQNLNHDAMYWYRQDPGQGLRLIYYSQIVNDFQKGDIAEGYSVSREKKESFPLTVTSAQKNPTAFYLCASSSGASNQPQHFGDGTRLSIL.

The rearrangement uses TRBV7-6 and TRBJ2-5; D may be TRBD2 (5 bases). The CDR3 sequence is 14 residues long. CDR1 SGHVS and CDR2 FNYEAQ come from the germline V gene. Trimming stripped 1 base from V and 5 bases from J, with 11 bases between. CDR3 coding DNA: TGTGCCAGCAGCTTAGTCGGAGGTCGGGAGACCCAGTACTTC. This sequence encodes CASSLVGGRETQYF.

The chain is built from TRBV6-1 and TRBJ2-7; TRBD1 matches 7 bases. CDR1 and CDR2 (germline): MNHNS, SASEGT. V shed 0 bases and J 7 bases; nucleotides not matched to a gene: 6. The CDR3 is 14 amino acids. The CDR3 is CASSEAFPRGEQYF. Written as DNA, the CDR3 is TGTGCCAGCAGTGAAGCGTTCCCCAGGGGGGAGCAGTACTTC.

The chain links TRBV6-6 to TRBJ2-7, with TRBD1 matching 7 bases. CDR3 length: 11 amino acids. Germline V gene lookup returns CDR1 MNHNY and CDR2 SVGAGI (reference sequence). V lost 5 bases, J lost 6 bases, and 1 base stayed unmatched. The CDR3 region is CASSDRVEQYF. The CDR3 coding sequence is TGTGCCAGCAGTGACAGGGTCGAGCAGTACTTC.

The chain employs TRBV4-1 and TRBJ2-7, with TRBD1 matching 8 bases. Per germline, CDR1 MGHRA and CDR2 YSYEKL. With 0 bases clipped from V and 2 bases from J, the junction kept 3 bases outside the gene matches. The CDR3 extends over 15 amino acids. The CDR3 region is CASSQEADRAYEQYF. The CDR3, as DNA: TGCGCCAGCAGCCAAGAAGCGGACAGGGCCTACGAGCAGTACTTC.